Listed below are T cell receptor beta chains from one sample, sequenced in a study of T cells in Graves' hyperthyroidism and ophthalmopathy. TCRdb analysed the multiplex PCR reads with MiXCR anew, one entry per CDR3 protein. The table records around 99,000 distinct CDR3 sequences, approximately 15% of them present only once. The sample taken for sequencing was blood. The source is a woman aged 50 to 60 with Graves' hyperthyroidism. The CDR3 runs from the conserved cysteine through the conserved F or W. The D gene is left open where the match is weak. Size values are once, few and many counts, or a class for expanded clones, and some rows have none.

clone_size j_call d_call v_call cdr3_aa cdr3_nt
- TRBJ1-1 - TRBV4-1 CASRGTLKNTEAFF TGCGCCAGCAGAGGGACGCTGAAGAACACTGAAGCTTTCTTT
many TRBJ1-5 - TRBV27 CASSSPGSNQPQHF TGTGCCAGCAGTTCCCCCGGAAGCAATCAGCCCCAGCATTTT
many TRBJ2-5 TRBD2 TRBV12-3/TRBV12-4 CASRTLAGGPETQYF TGTGCCAGCAGAACACTAGCGGGAGGGCCCGAGACCCAGTACTTC
- TRBJ1-1 - TRBV7-2 CASSFRGGRANTEAFF TGTGCCAGCAGCTTTCGAGGGGGACGGGCGAACACTGAAGCTTTCTTT
many TRBJ2-1 TRBD2 TRBV6-2/TRBV6-3 CASSAIRRGGAIYNEQFF TGTGCCAGCAGTGCCATACGCCGGGGGGGGGCCATCTACAATGAGCAGTTCTTC
many TRBJ1-1 - TRBV28 CASQLGTNIAEAFF TGTGCCAGCCAATTAGGGACAAACATCGCTGAAGCTTTCTTT
many TRBJ1-2 TRBD1 TRBV18 CASSPRQGGEGVNRYTF TGTGCCAGCTCACCGAGACAGGGAGGTGAGGGGGTAAATCGCTACACCTTC
- TRBJ2-3 - TRBV6-2/TRBV6-3 CATTTATSSTDTQYF TGTGCCACCACCACGGCTACATCTAGCACAGATACGCAGTATTTT
many TRBJ2-1 TRBD1 TRBV28 CASIGTGDWEQFF TGTGCCAGCATTGGTACAGGGGATTGGGAGCAGTTCTTC
many TRBJ2-5 - TRBV12-3/TRBV12-4 CASSFDLQETQYF TGTGCCAGCAGTTTTGACTTGCAAGAGACCCAGTACTTC
- TRBJ2-1 TRBD2 TRBV6-1 CASSLSVAGGPEQFF TGTGCCAGCAGCCTCTCTGTAGCGGGAGGGCCTGAGCAGTTCTTC
many TRBJ2-1 - TRBV2 CASRGISSYNEQFF TGTGCCAGCAGGGGTATCAGCTCCTACAATGAGCAGTTCTTC
many TRBJ2-1 - TRBV7-9 CASRQEFNEQFF TGTGCCAGCAGACAGGAGTTTAATGAGCAGTTCTTC
many TRBJ2-5 - TRBV12-3/TRBV12-4 CASSPANTRGETQYF TGTGCCAGCAGTCCGGCGAATACCAGAGGGGAGACCCAGTACTTC
many TRBJ2-7 - TRBV6-1 CASSESPGYEQYF TGTGCCAGCAGTGAATCGCCGGGGTACGAGCAGTACTTC
many TRBJ1-1 TRBD1 TRBV28 CASSEDRMITEAFF TGTGCCAGCAGTGAGGACAGGATGATCACTGAAGCTTTCTTT
many TRBJ2-1 TRBD2 TRBV20-1 CSAPSRQGQRGGQQFF TGCAGTGCTCCCTCAAGACAGGGTCAGCGGGGGGGGCAGCAGTTCTTC
many TRBJ2-1 - TRBV30 CAWSYVYDEQFF TGTGCCTGGAGTTATGTTTACGATGAGCAGTTCTTC
many TRBJ1-1 TRBD1 TRBV20-1 CSAKPGGRDTEAFF TGCAGTGCAAAACCAGGGGGCCGGGACACTGAAGCTTTCTTT
- TRBJ2-1 TRBD1 TRBV7-9 CASSLGTGVRQFF TGTGCCAGCAGCTTGGGGACAGGGGTTAGGCAGTTCTTC
many TRBJ1-1 - TRBV18 CASSPSHSNTEAFF TGTGCCAGCTCACCTTCCCATAGCAACACTGAAGCTTTCTTT
many TRBJ2-3 - TRBV3-1 CASTRAYADTQYF TGTGCCAGCACCAGGGCCTATGCAGATACGCAGTATTTT
once TRBJ2-3 TRBD2 TRBV20-1 CSAPGTGTSGELDTQYF TGCAGTGCCCCCGGGACCGGGACTAGCGGGGAGCTCGATACGCAGTATTTT
- TRBJ2-5 - TRBV7-9 CASSRHSDQETQYF TGTGCCAGCAGCCGCCATAGCGACCAAGAGACCCAGTACTTC
many TRBJ2-3 - TRBV7-9 CASSYTQTSTDTQYF TGTGCCAGCAGCTATACCCAGACTAGCACAGATACGCAGTATTTT
- TRBJ2-3 TRBD2 TRBV11-2 CASSLSGRVRFTDTQYF TGTGCCAGCAGCTTGAGCGGGAGAGTCAGGTTCACAGATACGCAGTATTTT
many TRBJ2-3 - TRBV2 CASSTTRGEDTQYF TGTGCCAGCAGCACCACTAGGGGCGAAGATACGCAGTATTTT
- TRBJ2-1 - TRBV11-1 CASSLDSNLYNEQFF TGTGCCAGCAGCTTAGATAGTAACCTCTACAATGAGCAGTTCTTC
many TRBJ1-1 - TRBV20-1 CSARDHRQGTGFF TGCAGTGCTAGAGATCATAGGCAGGGAACGGGTTTCTTT
- TRBJ2-2 TRBD2 TRBV19 CASSKGTSVGELFF TGTGCCAGTAGTAAAGGCACTAGCGTCGGGGAGCTGTTTTTT
many TRBJ1-1 - TRBV6-1 CASYLGTEAFF TGTGCCAGCTATCTGGGCACTGAAGCTTTCTTT
many TRBJ2-5 TRBD1 TRBV20-1 CSAGEGQGGKAQYF TGCAGTGCTGGGGAGGGACAGGGTGGGAAGGCCCAGTACTTC
- TRBJ2-7 - TRBV20-1 CSARDRRYYEQYF TGCAGTGCTAGAGATAGGAGGTACTACGAGCAGTACTTC
- TRBJ1-5 - TRBV7-3 CASSGGEIQGYHQPQHF TGTGCCAGCAGTGGGGGGGAAATACAGGGTTACCATCAGCCCCAGCATTTT
many TRBJ1-5 - TRBV27 CASSFLNQPQHF TGTGCCAGCAGTTTCCTTAATCAGCCCCAGCATTTT
many TRBJ2-2 TRBD2 TRBV27 CASTPSAGVITGELFF TGTGCCAGCACCCCCTCGGCGGGAGTGATCACCGGGGAGCTGTTTTTT
many TRBJ2-7 TRBD1 TRBV2 CASSPDRGREQYF TGTGCCAGCAGCCCGGACAGGGGGCGCGAGCAGTACTTC
many TRBJ1-2 - TRBV12-3/TRBV12-4 CASSLGGGKGYGYTF TGTGCCAGCAGTTTAGGCGGGGGCAAAGGCTATGGCTACACCTTC
few TRBJ2-7 TRBD2 TRBV7-3 CASSLNPGGYEQYF TGTGCCAGCAGCTTAAATCCGGGGGGATACGAGCAGTACTTC
many TRBJ2-1 - TRBV30 CAWSVIGGDEQFF TGTGCCTGGAGTGTAATAGGGGGGGATGAGCAGTTCTTC
many TRBJ1-4 - TRBV18 CASSPDSPNEKLFF TGTGCCAGCTCACCAGACAGCCCTAATGAAAAACTGTTTTTT
many TRBJ2-3 - TRBV5-8 CASSLGWRDGTDTQYF TGTGCCAGCAGCTTGGGGTGGCGGGATGGCACAGATACGCAGTATTTT
many TRBJ2-7 TRBD2 TRBV20-1 CSAGTSGSGPYEQYF TGCAGTGCGGGGACTAGCGGGAGTGGGCCCTACGAGCAGTACTTC
many TRBJ2-1 TRBD2 TRBV7-8 CASNLLAGGVNEQFF TGTGCCAGCAACCTACTAGCGGGAGGAGTTAATGAGCAGTTCTTC
many TRBJ1-5 - TRBV6-1 CASGSVQPQHF TGTGCCAGCGGGTCGGTTCAGCCCCAGCATTTT
many TRBJ2-5 - TRBV20-1 CSARDRPPGQETQYF TGCAGTGCTAGAGATCGGCCGCCAGGGCAAGAGACCCAGTACTTC
many TRBJ2-3 - TRBV19 CASSIDSGSTDTQYF TGTGCCAGTAGTATAGATTCAGGGAGTACAGATACGCAGTATTTT
many TRBJ2-5 TRBD1 TRBV11-3 CASSLEGQGGETQYF TGTGCCAGCAGCTTAGAAGGACAGGGCGGCGAGACCCAGTACTTC
many TRBJ2-1 TRBD1 TRBV7-9 CASRTQGDWDEQFF TGTGCCAGCAGAACACAGGGGGATTGGGATGAGCAGTTCTTC
many TRBJ2-5 TRBD1 TRBV20-1 CSARGLAGQGAFETQYF TGCAGTGCTAGAGGGTTAGCGGGACAGGGGGCCTTCGAGACCCAGTACTTC